The source of this T cell receptor beta chain is a study of beta chain features in type 1 diabetes (dated by TCRdb to 2017 to 2018). At the level of the whole study: No differences in mean age, gender distribution, total cell number or subset yield were found between patients and healthy donors. The study compared TCRB repertoires of sorted circulating CD4+ T cell subsets between recently diagnosed type 1 diabetes patients and matched healthy donors. A total of roughly 100 million sorted cells were examined across all samples, and the number of cells per subset was strongly correlated with RNA yield. Whereas all 30 or so donors provided naive and central memory subsets, regulatory and stem cell-like memory subsets were isolated from just 8 patients and roughly eight healthy donors. Results the study describes overall, beyond this receptor: Because cDNA rather than genomic DNA was sequenced, highly expressing activated cells could have been over-represented, although no difference in activation and CD3 levels was found between groups. Because the HLA sub-analyses included only small numbers of individuals, any influence of HLA type on TCRB rearrangement was left unresolved. At VDJ recombination sites, patients with type 1 diabetes made fewer insertions and deleted more nucleotides, a pattern implying thymic rearrangement abnormalities. Naive, central memory and regulatory TCRB repertoires appeared more similar among patients than among healthy donors. PCR might favor shorter templates, but patient and control samples were amplified and corrected together, so any skew would affect both groups equally. In all four CD4+ subsets, TCRB CDR3 length was moderately but significantly shorter in type 1 diabetes patients.

A single peripheral blood draw of 95 to 150 mL on average was collected from each donor into heparinised tubes. A BD FACSAria II was used to sort naive, central memory, regulatory and stem cell-like memory CD4+ T cells with a panel that included CD45RO, CCR7, CD25, CD127, CD95 and CD27. Purity was above 98% for every sorted population. PBMCs were isolated right away by Lymphoprep density gradient centrifugation and were stained directly, without culture. So that batch effects would be minimized, each experiment stained and sorted samples in pairs, pairing one healthy donor with one patient. About this clone: No cognate antigen has been identified for it. No base quality values were provided; no much bigger clone lies one nucleotide off.

From the germline V gene, CDR1 is SGHTA and CDR2 is FQGNSA. The CDR3 runs 15 residues from the cysteine to the phenylalanine. Of the read, only the CDR3 DNA is kept; its 45 bases are in frame from base 1. Ends trimmed: V by 5 bases, J by 5 bases; bases unmatched to a gene: 6. The entire isolated RNA was reverse transcribed using the High Capacity cDNA Reverse Transcription Kit, and thus expressed TCRB transcripts were sequenced. Naive, central memory and regulatory T cell samples underwent deep immunoSEQ sequencing, averaging about 3.3 million total reads per sample. Sorted cells were lysed in RLT buffer, and RNA was extracted using DNase-treated RNeasy Micro or Mini kits according to cell number. To prevent cross-contamination, each cell subset was processed individually, whereas patient and healthy donor samples were processed jointly. The immunoSEQ multiplex PCR was used to amplify TCRB sequences from cDNA, yielding 87-bp fragments that span the CDR3 region. Amplicons were sequenced on the Illumina HiSeq platform. Per the original workflow: PCR bias was corrected computationally using synthetic template baselines, and reads within Hamming distance 2 were collapsed, with unmergeable singletons discarded. Reads were aligned against IMGT so that V, D and J genes, CDR3 length and insertions or deletions at six rearrangement sites could be assigned. Clonotype counts were normalized to sorted cell number within each subset before computing true diversity and Gini coefficients with the tcR R package. The overlap coefficient, calculated on TCRB nucleotide sequences, was used to quantify repertoire sharing. Sourced from immuneACCESS, this table was stored by TCRdb with only in-frame sequences that have V and J called. A share of the clones is absent; for the studies checked, an unresolved V gene accounts for under half, and the remainder has no known explanation. From that table come the V and J calls and clone size; the DNA was used to work out D and trimming. The sample data list around 320,000 clones, and 14% of these were observed just once. Of the sample, more than 6.5% is held by the ten largest clones.

The sequence was obtained from a man under 40 in good health. The rearranged chain carries TRBV7-2 and TRBJ2-5, and TRBD2 aligns with 12 junction nucleotides. The sequenced sample consisted of central memory CD4+ T cells from blood. The DNA is as follows: TGTGCCAGCAGCGCTAGCGGGGGGGCTGTGGAGACCCAGTACTTC. This sequence encodes CASSASGGAVETQYF. Supplemented by the reference TRBV7-2 and TRBJ2-5 proteins around the CDR3, the complete variable domain is GAGVSQSPSNKVTEKGKDVELRCDPISGHTALYWYRQSLGQGLEFLIYFQGNSAPDKSGLPSDRFSAERTGGSVSTLTIQRTQQEDSAVYLCASSASGGAVETQYFGPGTRLLVL.